The 22 T cell receptor beta chains reported below all come from one sample, sequenced in a study of blood T cell repertoires in COVID-19. Generated by immunoSEQ multiplex PCR, the TCRdb table keeps only in-frame clones and is missing some. The sample has about 340,000 clones, roughly 90% seen once. Sequenced input: PBMCs or T cells enriched from blood (not recorded which). Receptors were obtained from a woman in her 30s who had recovered from COVID-19.

The genes are TRBV12-3 or TRBV12-4 and TRBJ1-1; D is ambiguous. The CDR3 spans 12 residues. The V end was cut by 6 bases, the J end by 3 bases, with 8 bases between. The CDR3 reads CASSARYTEAFF. The DNA of the CDR3 is TGTGCCAGCAGCGCTAGATACACTGAAGCTTTCTTT.

The chain combines TRBV14 with TRBJ2-7; 9 nucleotides agree with TRBD1. Germline CDR1 SGHDN, CDR2 FVKESK. The V and J ends lost 0 bases and 12 bases, in that order; junction bases with no gene match: 9. CDR3 size: 14 residues. CDR3 sequence (DNA): TGTGCCAGCAGCCAAGAAACCGGGACAGGGTATCTGTACTTC. Translation: CASSQETGTGYLYF.

This rearrangement joins TRBV4-2 to TRBJ1-3, with TRBD1 matching over 9 bases. The CDR3 is 15 residues long. The V segment lost 2 bases and the J segment 8 bases; nucleotides outside the gene matches: 7. Germline V gives CDR1 LGHNA, CDR2 YNFKEQ. The CDR3 reads CASSQLRDRADTIYF. The CDR3 bases are TGTGCCAGCAGCCAACTCCGGGACAGGGCGGACACCATATATTTT.

The chain links TRBV4-2 to TRBJ2-7, with 10 bases identical to TRBD2. V was pared by 0 bases and J by 1 base, with 12 bases of the junction left unmatched. The CDR3 sequence is 19 residues long. Germline CDR1 and CDR2: LGHNA and YNFKEQ. CDR3 sequence (DNA): TGTGCCAGCAGCCAAGATGCGTCTAGCGGGAGTGTTTTTTCCTACGAGCAGTACTTC. Translated: CASSQDASSGSVFSYEQYF.

The rearrangement uses TRBV11-3 and TRBJ2-2; TRBD2 aligns across 11 bases. V trimming: 8 bases; J trimming: 4 bases; junction bases outside the gene matches: 3. The germline V gene has CDR1 SGHNT and CDR2 YENEEA. The CDR3 is 14 residues long. This CDR3 reads CASSGTSGTGELFF. The CDR3 DNA reads TGTGCCAGCTCCGGGACTAGCGGCACCGGGGAGCTGTTTTTT.

This clone was seen once. The CDR3 DNA reads as TGTGCCAGCAGCATCCCTGGCGATACGCAGTATTTT. It specifies CASSIPGDTQYF. This chain joins TRBV7-6 and TRBJ2-3; D call uncertain. Between the trimmed V and J ends, which lost 5 bases and 6 bases, there was a span of 9 bases. Germline V CDR1 and CDR2: SGHVS, FNYEAQ. This CDR3 region has 12 residues.

This rearrangement joins TRBV13 to TRBJ2-5; a weak D match, TRBD1 (5 bases). Trimming pared 7 bases from V and 3 bases from J, leaving 12 bases between. CDR1 and CDR2 from the germline V gene are PRHDT and FYEKMQ (reference sequence). This CDR3 is built from 13 residues. The CDR3 spells CASNRQLKETQYF. The CDR3 bases are TGTGCCAGCAACAGACAGCTCAAAGAGACCCAGTACTTC. The complete variable domain, with remaining parts taken from reference TRBV13 and TRBJ2-5, reads AAGVIQSPRHLIKEKRETATLKCYPIPRHDTVYWYQQGPGQDPQFLISFYEKMQSDKGSIPDRFSAQQFSDYHSELNMSSLELGDSALYFCASNRQLKETQYFGPGTRLLVL.

The chain combines TRBV4-1 with TRBJ1-1, with D perhaps matching TRBD1 (6 bases). This CDR3 is 16 amino acids long. Trimming took off 4 bases at V and 5 bases at J, with 20 bases between the two ends. Per germline, CDR1 MGHRA and CDR2 YSYEKL. DNA for the CDR3: TGCGCCAGCAGCCCTCACCTCCAGGGGAGGGGGACTGAAGCTTTCTTT. This codes for CASSPHLQGRGTEAFF.

This chain connects TRBV5-1 to TRBJ2-2; maybe TRBD2 (6 bases). The germline CDR1 and CDR2 sequences are SGHRS and YFSETQ. The CDR3 is made up of 13 amino acids. The ends were cut back, 7 bases at V and 4 bases at J, with 11 bases in the middle. The CDR3 spells CASGSGFTGELFF. CDR3 sequence (DNA): TGCGCCAGCGGGAGCGGGTTCACCGGGGAGCTGTTTTTT. Full variable domain (remainder filled in from reference TRBV5-1 and TRBJ2-2): KAGVTQTPRYLIKTRGQQVTLSCSPISGHRSVSWYQQTPGQGLQFLFEYFSETQRNKGNFPGRFSGRQFSNSRSEMNVSTLELGDSALYLCASGSGFTGELFFGEGSRLTVL.

The V call is TRBV7-3, the J call TRBJ2-5; 12 bases fit TRBD2. This CDR3 has 15 residues. The germline CDR1 and CDR2 sequences are SGHTA and FQGTGA. With V trimmed by 4 bases and J by 4 bases, 4 bases remained unmatched. This CDR3 is CASSWTSGKGETQYF. The CDR3 nucleotides are TGTGCCAGCAGCTGGACTAGCGGGAAGGGAGAGACCCAGTACTTC.

The CDR3 reads CASSLGPPGQGARFYGYTF. In nucleotides, the CDR3 is TGTGCCAGCAGCTTAGGACCTCCGGGACAGGGGGCGCGTTTCTATGGCTACACCTTC. This chain links TRBV11-3 with TRBJ1-2; 12 nucleotides agree with TRBD1. This CDR3 is 19 amino acids long. Trimming took 1 base from V and 4 from J; bases not matched to a gene: 13. Germline V gives CDR1 SGHNT, CDR2 YENEEA.

The rearrangement joins TRBV28 to TRBJ1-4, with 10 bases that match TRBD1. The CDR3 consists of 16 residues. J was trimmed by 2 bases and V by 6 bases; bases with no gene match: 6. Per the germline V gene, CDR1 is MDHEN and CDR2 is SYDVKM. The CDR3 region has the DNA TGTGCCAGCAGATTGGGACAGGGGTACACTAATGAAAAACTGTTTTTT. Translated, it gives CASRLGQGYTNEKLFF. Complete variable domain (other parts from reference TRBV28 and TRBJ1-4): DVKVTQSSRYLVKRTGEKVFLECVQDMDHENMFWYRQDPGLGLRLIYFSYDVKMKEKGDIPEGYSVSREKKERFSLILESASTNQTSMYLCASRLGQGYTNEKLFFGSGTQLSVL.

The chain recombines TRBV7-2 with TRBJ2-7; 10 bases are a match to TRBD2. The CDR3 is 17 residues long. V lost 1 base and J lost 3; bases outside the gene matches: 9. The germline CDR1 and CDR2 sequences are SGHTA and FQGNSA. CDR3 region: CASSLVLTRLAGYEQYF. The CDR3 DNA is TGTGCCAGCAGCTTAGTCCTTACCAGACTAGCGGGCTACGAGCAGTACTTC.

V and J are TRBV6-5 and TRBJ1-5; no clear D gene. V was pared by 8 bases and J by 2 bases, with 10 bases between. This CDR3 comprises 13 residues. The V gene's germline CDR1 is MNHEY and CDR2 SVGAGI. Written as DNA, the CDR3 is TGTGCCAGCCTCGAACGGGGCAATCAGCCCCAGCATTTT. Residues: CASLERGNQPQHF.

The CDR3 loop reads CASSLGDREPDTQYF. The CDR3 nucleotides are TGTGCCAGCAGCCTAGGGGACAGGGAGCCAGATACGCAGTATTTT. This sequence joins TRBV7-3 and TRBJ2-3; 9 bases match TRBD1. Germline loops: CDR1 SGHTA, CDR2 FQGTGA. V trimming: 5 bases; J trimming: 4 bases; junction bases outside the gene matches: 7. This CDR3 region has 15 residues.

The chain is built from TRBV9 and TRBJ2-2; 8 nucleotides line up with TRBD2. Germline values: CDR1 SGDLS, CDR2 YYNGEE. V gave up 6 bases and J gave up 6 bases; unmatched junction bases: 7. This CDR3 spans 14 amino acids. The CDR3 DNA sequence: TGTGCCAGCACCGCGGGACTAGGGGCCGGGGAGCTGTTTTTT. This encodes CASTAGLGAGELFF.

The chain links TRBV19 to TRBJ2-4, with a possible D match to TRBD2 (5 bases). Trimming stripped 7 bases from V and 2 bases from J, with 24 bases between. In germline, CDR1 is LNHDA, CDR2 SQIVND (reference sequence). The CDR3 has 18 amino acids. The CDR3 here is CASTRYFLGSGTKNIQYF. The CDR3 coding sequence is TGTGCCAGTACCCGCTACTTCCTAGGGTCGGGGACCAAAAACATTCAGTACTTC.

This chain connects TRBV9 to TRBJ1-3; tentatively, D is TRBD1 (5 bases). The CDR3 runs to 15 residues. Trimming took off 2 bases at V and 1 base at J, with 10 bases between the two ends. Germline V lookup: CDR1 SGDLS, CDR2 YYNGEE. CDR3 loop: CASSVQGNSGNTIYF. CDR3 DNA: TGTGCCAGCAGCGTTCAGGGAAATTCTGGAAACACCATATATTTT.

The chain carries TRBV19 and TRBJ1-1; D might be TRBD1 (5 bases). Trimming left V 5 bases short and J 4 bases short, with 14 bases between. Germline CDR1 is LNHDA and CDR2 is SQIVND (reference sequence). CDR3 length: 14 amino acids. CDR3 residues: CASSSWGGSTEAFF. In DNA form, the CDR3 reads TGTGCCAGTAGTTCGTGGGGGGGGAGCACTGAAGCTTTCTTT.

The chain combines TRBV3-1 (or the pseudogene TRBV3-2) with TRBJ1-2, with D perhaps matching TRBD1 (5 bases). V lost 3 bases and J lost 5, with 10 bases in between. CDR3 length equals 13 residues. Germline V gene sequence: CDR1 LGHDT, CDR2 YNNKEL (reference sequence). The CDR3 sequence is CASSQLGVYGYTF. CDR3 sequence (DNA): TGTGCCAGCAGCCAGTTAGGGGTTTATGGCTACACCTTC.

This sequence joins TRBV6-7 and TRBJ1-1, with 7 bases fitting TRBD1. TRBV6-7 is reported as an ORF; its role is uncertain. CDR3 length equals 16 residues. V lost 0 bases to trimming and J lost 4 bases; unmatched junction nucleotides: 8. The CDR3 DNA follows: TGTGCCAGCAGTTACTCGATCGGCAGGGGGGTCACTGAAGCTTTCTTT. Amino acids: CASSYSIGRGVTEAFF.

The rearrangement uses TRBV3-1 (or the pseudogene TRBV3-2) and TRBJ1-4; D possibly corresponds to TRBD1 (6 bases). This CDR3 has 15 amino acids. From germline, CDR1 is LGHDT and CDR2 YNNKEL (reference sequence). V shed 1 base and J shed 5 bases, with 11 bases lying between them. CDR3 nucleotides: TGTGCCAGCAGCCAAGGGGACACGCCAAATGAAAAACTGTTTTTT. It yields the protein CASSQGDTPNEKLFF.